Listed below are T cell receptor delta chains from one sample, sequenced in a study of human gamma delta and Vdelta1 T cells. TCRdb re-called the PCR reads using CATT. The data contain 1,400 to 1,500 delta-chain clones, about two fifths of them singletons. Sequencing was performed on Vdelta1 gamma-delta T cells from blood. The receptors come from a human donor in good health. CDR3s include the opening cysteine and the closing phenylalanine or tryptophan. D genes are given only for firm matches. Only some rows state a clone size, as once, few, many or a class for expanded clones.

>NA|TRDJ1|NA|TRDV1
TGTGCTCTTGGGGACGGAGGGGGACCGTACACCGATAAACTCATCTTT
CALGDGGGPYTDKLIF
>large|TRDJ1|TRDD3|TRDV1
TGTGCTCTTGGGAACATTCCAGACTGGGGGATACAGACCGATAAACTCATCTTT
CALGNIPDWGIQTDKLIF
>large|TRDJ1|NA|TRDV1
TGTGCTCTTGGGGGACCCCTTCCTACGGGGGGATACGCCGATAAACTCATCTTT
CALGGPLPTGGYADKLIF
>NA|TRDJ1|TRDD3|TRDV1
TGTGCTCTTGAACTACCGACTGGGGATAAGAGGGGCACCGATAAACTCATCTTT
CALELPTGDKRGTDKLIF
>medium-sized|TRDJ1|NA|TRAV29/DV5
NA
CSVLLCSKRPVSLRDTGGYAERFFDKLIF
>large|TRDJ1|TRDD3|TRDV1
TGTGCTCTTGGGGAAAGAGCCTATTCTCGGACTGGGGGATACCAACTGACCGATAAACTCATCTTT
CALGERAYSRTGGYQLTDKLIF
>large|TRDJ1|TRDD3|TRDV1
TGTGCTCTTGGGGAACGACCTAACTGGGGGCCTAGAACTCATAAACTCATCTTT
CALGERPNWGPRTHKLIF
>NA|TRDJ1|NA|TRDV1
TGTGCTCTTGGAAACTACCAAATTAGCCCCTTCACCGATAAACTCATCTTT
CALGNYQISPFTDKLIF
>large|TRDJ1|NA|TRDV1
TGTGCTCTTGGGGAATTGGAAGTTAAGTTGGGGTACACCGATAAACTCATCTTT
CALGELEVKLGYTDKLIF
>large|TRDJ1|TRDD3|TRDV1
TGTGCTCTTGGGAAAGGGATTATAGGGGGGATACCTCATCCGTACACCGATAAACTCATCTTT
CALGKGIIGGIPHPYTDKLIF
>large|TRDJ1|TRDD3|TRDV1
TGTGCTCTTGGGGAACTTTATCCCCCAGACTGGGGGATACTGGAGTACACCGATAAACTCATCTTT
CALGELYPPDWGILEYTDKLIF
>NA|TRDJ1|TRDD2|TRDV1
TGTGCTCTTGGGGAACTCCTTCCTCGGTTCGGCGACGGGAGGACCGATAAACCCATCTTT
CALGELLPRFGDGRTDKPIF
>large|TRDJ1|TRDD3|TRDV1
TGTGCTCTTGGGGAACCTCCCAACATCCCCCCGGGTAGACTGGGGGATACTCATTTCCGAGCCTGGAACACCGATAAACTCATCTTT
CALGEPPNIPPGRLGDTHFRAWNTDKLIF
>few|TRDJ1|NA|TRDV1
TGTGCTCTTGGGGATACACTTCTTCCTAATTTGTACGGAGGGGGGGATCGAGGGGCGTACACCGATAAACTCATCTTT
CALGDTLLPNLYGGGDRGAYTDKLIF
>large|TRDJ1|TRDD3|TRDV1
TGTGCTCTTGGGGAATTGGGTCCTACGTCCCGCTGGGGGACGCCGGCCGATAAACTCATCTTT
CALGELGPTSRWGTPADKLIF
>large|TRDJ1|TRDD3|TRDV2
TGTGCCTGTGTCGCGGGGGATACCCCAATTACATTGACTCCGTACACCGATAAACTCATCTTT
CACVAGDTPITLTPYTDKLIF
>NA|TRDJ1|NA|TRDV1
TGTGCTCTTGGGGAACGGGCCTACGGTCAGCGAACCTTTCCAACCCTGTACACTGATAAACTCATCTTT
CALGERAYGQRTFPTLYTDKLIF
>medium-sized|TRDJ1|TRDD3|TRDV1
TGTGCTCTTGATCCGCCCCAGGGGACCCAGTACTGGGGGGTCGATAAACTCATCTTT
CALDPPQGTQYWGVDKLIF
>few|TRDJ1|TRDD3|TRDV1
TGTGCTCTTGGGGAAAAGGTCCCCACTCTTCTCCCACTGGGGGCCTACACCGATAAACTCATCTTT
CALGEKVPTLLPLGAYTDKLIF
>NA|TRDJ1|NA|TRDV1
TGTGCTCTTGGGGAGCCCTCCCCAGTACCTCAAAAGGGAAGTTTTAAACTCATCTTT
CALGEPSPVPQKGSFKLIF
>few|TRDJ1|TRDD3|TRDV1
TGTGCTCTTGGGGAACTATTCCTTCCGTGGGGGATACGGGGGCGACCTAAACTCATCTTT
CALGELFLPWGIRGRPKLIF
>large|TRDJ1|TRDD3|TRDV1
TGTGCTCTTGGGGCCCTCCTTCCTTCCTCCCACTCAGGCGTACTGGGGGATACAAGCACCGATAAACTCATCTTT
CALGALLPSSHSGVLGDTSTDKLIF
>large|TRDJ2|NA|TRDV1
TGTGCTCTTGGGGAACCATACAACCCGACAGCACAACTCTTCTTT
CALGEPYNPTAQLFF
>few|TRDJ1|TRDD3|TRDV1
TGTGCTCTTACTAATGCGCAAATTTTACCGGCAGACATCGGTACTGGGGGATATCAAGAACTCATCTTT
CALTNAQILPADIGTGGYQELIF
>large|TRDJ1|NA|TRDV1
TGTGCTCTTGGGGAACTGCGGCACCTCCCTAGGTCCGGGGGGACGGGACTCATCTTT
CALGELRHLPRSGGTGLIF
>large|TRDJ1|TRDD3|TRDV1
TGTGCTCTTGGAGACGGGGGACCGTGGGGTGTACTGGGGGATGGGCTCATCTTT
CALGDGGPWGVLGDGLIF
>NA|TRDJ1|NA|TRDV1
TGTGCTCTTGGGGAACTATCCCCCTCCTACAGCAAGACGTACACCGATAAACTCATCTTT
CALGELSPSYSKTYTDKLIF
>NA|TRDJ1|TRDD3|TRDV1
TGTGCTCTTGGGGCCCCTGTGGATGTACTGGGGGAAACCGATAAACTCATCTTT
CALGAPVDVLGETDKLIF